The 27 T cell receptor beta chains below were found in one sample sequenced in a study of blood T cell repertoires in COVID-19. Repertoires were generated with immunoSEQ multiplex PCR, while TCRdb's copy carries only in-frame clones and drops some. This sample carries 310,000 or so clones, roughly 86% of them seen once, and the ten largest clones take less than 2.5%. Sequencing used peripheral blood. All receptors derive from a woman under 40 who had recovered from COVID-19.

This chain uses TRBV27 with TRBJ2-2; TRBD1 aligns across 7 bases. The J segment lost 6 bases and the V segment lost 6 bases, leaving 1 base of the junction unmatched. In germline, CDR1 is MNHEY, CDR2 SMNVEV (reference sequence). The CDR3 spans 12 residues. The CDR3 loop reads CASSDRAGELFF. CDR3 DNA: TGTGCCAGCAGCGACAGGGCCGGGGAGCTGTTTTTT.

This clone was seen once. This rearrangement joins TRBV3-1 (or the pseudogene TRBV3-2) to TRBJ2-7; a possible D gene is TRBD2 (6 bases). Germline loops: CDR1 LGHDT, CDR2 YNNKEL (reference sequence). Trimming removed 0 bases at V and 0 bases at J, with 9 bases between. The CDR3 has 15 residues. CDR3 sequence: CASSQESGSSYEQYF. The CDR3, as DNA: TGTGCCAGCAGCCAAGAAAGCGGGTCCTCCTACGAGCAGTACTTC.

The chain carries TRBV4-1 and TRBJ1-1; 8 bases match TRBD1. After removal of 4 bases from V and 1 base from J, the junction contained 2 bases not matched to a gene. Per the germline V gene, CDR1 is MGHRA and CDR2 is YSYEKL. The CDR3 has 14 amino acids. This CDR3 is CASSRTGRNTEAFF. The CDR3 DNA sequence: TGCGCCAGCAGCCGGACAGGGAGGAACACTGAAGCTTTCTTT.

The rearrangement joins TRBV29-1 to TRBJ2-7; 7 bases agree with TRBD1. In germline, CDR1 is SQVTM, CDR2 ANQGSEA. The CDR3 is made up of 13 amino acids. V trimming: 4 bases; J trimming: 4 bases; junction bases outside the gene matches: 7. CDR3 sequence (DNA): TGCAGCGTTGGAGGGGGCGCATTTTACGAGCAGTACTTC. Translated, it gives CSVGGGAFYEQYF.

The CDR3 DNA reads as TGTGCCAGCAGTCCCCCCCCGGGCAATGAGCAGTTCTTC. Amino acid sequence: CASSPPPGNEQFF. The genes are TRBV6-2 or TRBV6-3 and TRBJ2-1, with D hard to call. The CDR3 has 13 residues. V was shortened by 5 bases and J by 6 bases, with 11 bases between the two germline ends. Germline V CDR1 and CDR2: MNHEY, SVGEGT.

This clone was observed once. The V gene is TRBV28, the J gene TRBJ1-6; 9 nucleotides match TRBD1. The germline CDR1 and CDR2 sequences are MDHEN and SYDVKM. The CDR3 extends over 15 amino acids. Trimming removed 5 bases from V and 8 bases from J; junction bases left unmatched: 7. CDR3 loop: CASSPRDRAYSPLHF. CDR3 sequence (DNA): TGTGCCAGCAGTCCTCGGGACAGGGCTTATTCACCCCTCCACTTT.

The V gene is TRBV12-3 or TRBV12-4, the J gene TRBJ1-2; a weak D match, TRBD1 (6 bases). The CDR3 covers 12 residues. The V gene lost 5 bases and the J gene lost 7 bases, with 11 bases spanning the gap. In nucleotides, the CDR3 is TGTGCCAGCAGTGGGGGGGCGGGTGGCTACACCTTC. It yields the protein CASSGGAGGYTF.

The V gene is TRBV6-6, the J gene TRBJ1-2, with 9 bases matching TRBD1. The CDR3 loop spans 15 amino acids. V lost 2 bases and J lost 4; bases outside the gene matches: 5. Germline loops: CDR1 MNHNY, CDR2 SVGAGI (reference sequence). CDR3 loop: CASSYIDRGGYGYTF. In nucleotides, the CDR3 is TGTGCCAGCAGTTACATCGACAGGGGGGGCTATGGCTACACCTTC.

Written as DNA, the CDR3 is TGTGCCAGCAGCCGACCCGGGACAGGGAATGAAAAACTGTTTTTT. Translated: CASSRPGTGNEKLFF. The chain couples TRBV28 to TRBJ1-4; 9 bases match TRBD1. CDR3 size: 15 residues. V shed 6 bases and J 5 bases; nucleotides not matched to a gene: 7. Germline CDR1 MDHEN, CDR2 SYDVKM.

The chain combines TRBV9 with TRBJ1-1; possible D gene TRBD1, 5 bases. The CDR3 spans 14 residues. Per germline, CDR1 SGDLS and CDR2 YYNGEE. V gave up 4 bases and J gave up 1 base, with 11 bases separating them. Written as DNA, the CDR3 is TGTGCCAGCAGCCCATCCGGGGGGAACACTGAAGCTTTCTTT. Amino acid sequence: CASSPSGGNTEAFF.

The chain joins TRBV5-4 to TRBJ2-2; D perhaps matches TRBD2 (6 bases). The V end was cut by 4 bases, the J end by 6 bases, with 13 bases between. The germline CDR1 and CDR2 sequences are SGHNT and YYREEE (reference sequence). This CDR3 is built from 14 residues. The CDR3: CASSPGVGAGELFF. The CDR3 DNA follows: TGTGCCAGCAGCCCGGGGGTGGGGGCCGGGGAGCTGTTTTTT.

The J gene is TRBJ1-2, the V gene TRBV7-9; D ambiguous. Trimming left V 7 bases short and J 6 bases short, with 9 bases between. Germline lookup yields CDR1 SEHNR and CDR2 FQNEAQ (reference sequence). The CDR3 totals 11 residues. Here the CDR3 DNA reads TGTGCCAGCACCACAGAGGATGGCTACACCTTC. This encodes CASTTEDGYTF.

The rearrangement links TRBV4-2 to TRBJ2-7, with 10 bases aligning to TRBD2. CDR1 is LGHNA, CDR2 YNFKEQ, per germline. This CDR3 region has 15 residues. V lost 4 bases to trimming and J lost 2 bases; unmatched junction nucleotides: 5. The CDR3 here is CASSPASGGTYEQYF. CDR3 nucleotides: TGTGCCAGCAGCCCCGCTAGCGGGGGTACCTACGAGCAGTACTTC.

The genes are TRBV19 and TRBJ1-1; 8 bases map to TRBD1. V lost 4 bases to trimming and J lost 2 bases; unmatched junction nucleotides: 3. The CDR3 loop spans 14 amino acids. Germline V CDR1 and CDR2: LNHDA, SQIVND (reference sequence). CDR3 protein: CASSKTGDNTEAFF. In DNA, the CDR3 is TGTGCCAGTAGTAAGACAGGGGATAACACTGAAGCTTTCTTT. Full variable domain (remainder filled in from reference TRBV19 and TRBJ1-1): DGGITQSPKYLFRKEGQNVTLSCEQNLNHDAMYWYRQDPGQGLRLIYYSQIVNDFQKGDIAEGYSVSREKKESFPLTVTSAQKNPTAFYLCASSKTGDNTEAFFGQGTRLTVV.

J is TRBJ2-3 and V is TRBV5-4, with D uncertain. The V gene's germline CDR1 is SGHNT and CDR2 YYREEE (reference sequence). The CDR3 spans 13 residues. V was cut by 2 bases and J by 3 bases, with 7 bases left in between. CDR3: CASSFFVTDTQYF. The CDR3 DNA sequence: TGTGCCAGCAGCTTTTTCGTGACAGATACGCAGTATTTT.

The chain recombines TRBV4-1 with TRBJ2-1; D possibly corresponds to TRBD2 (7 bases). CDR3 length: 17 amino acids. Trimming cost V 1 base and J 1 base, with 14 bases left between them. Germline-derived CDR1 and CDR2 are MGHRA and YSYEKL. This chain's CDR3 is CASSQARTAGSYNEQFF. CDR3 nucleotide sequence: TGCGCCAGCAGCCAAGCACGGACAGCGGGATCCTACAATGAGCAGTTCTTC.

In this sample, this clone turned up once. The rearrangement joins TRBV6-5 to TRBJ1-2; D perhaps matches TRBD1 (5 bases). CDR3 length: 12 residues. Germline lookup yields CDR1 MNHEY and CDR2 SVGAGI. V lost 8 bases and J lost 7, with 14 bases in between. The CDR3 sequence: CASGVQGGGYTF. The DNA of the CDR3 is TGTGCCAGCGGGGTGCAGGGTGGTGGCTACACCTTC.

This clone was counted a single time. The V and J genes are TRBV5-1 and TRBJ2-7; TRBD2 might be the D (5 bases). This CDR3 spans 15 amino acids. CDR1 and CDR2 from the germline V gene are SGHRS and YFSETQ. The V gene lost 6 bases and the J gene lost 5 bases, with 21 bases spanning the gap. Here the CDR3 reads CASTRLSASPHEQYF. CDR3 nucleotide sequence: TGCGCCAGCACACGACTAAGCGCGTCCCCCCACGAGCAGTACTTC.

The CDR3: CASSPRTGAEQYF. Here the CDR3 DNA reads TGCGCCAGCAGCCCTCGGACAGGGGCCGAGCAGTACTTC. The chain employs TRBV4-1 and TRBJ2-7, with 9 bases that match TRBD1. This CDR3 region has 13 residues. J gave up 6 bases and V 4 bases, and 4 bases lay outside the gene matches. The germline CDR1 and CDR2 sequences are MGHRA and YSYEKL.

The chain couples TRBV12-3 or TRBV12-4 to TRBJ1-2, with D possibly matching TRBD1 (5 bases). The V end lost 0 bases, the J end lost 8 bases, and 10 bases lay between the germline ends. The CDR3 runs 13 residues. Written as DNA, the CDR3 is TGTGCCAGCAGTTTAGCGAAAAGGGGAGGCTACACCTTC. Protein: CASSLAKRGGYTF.

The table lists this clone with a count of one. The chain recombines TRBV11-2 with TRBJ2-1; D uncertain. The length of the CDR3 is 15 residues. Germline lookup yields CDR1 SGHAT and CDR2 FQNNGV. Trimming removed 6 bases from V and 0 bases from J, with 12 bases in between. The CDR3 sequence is CASSQEPSSYNEQFF. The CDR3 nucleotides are TGTGCCAGCAGTCAGGAACCAAGCTCCTACAATGAGCAGTTCTTC.

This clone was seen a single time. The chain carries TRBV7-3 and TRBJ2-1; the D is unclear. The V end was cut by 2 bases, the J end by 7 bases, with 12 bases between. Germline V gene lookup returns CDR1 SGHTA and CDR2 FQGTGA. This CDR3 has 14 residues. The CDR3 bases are TGTGCCAGCAGCTTAGCGCGCGCCTTAAATGAGCAGTTCTTC. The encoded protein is CASSLARALNEQFF. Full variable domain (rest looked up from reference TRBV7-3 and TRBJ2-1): GAGVSQTPSNKVTEKGKYVELRCDPISGHTALYWYRQSLGQGPEFLIYFQGTGAADDSGLPNDRFFAVRPEGSVSTLKIQRTERGDSAVYLCASSLARALNEQFFGPGTRLTVL.

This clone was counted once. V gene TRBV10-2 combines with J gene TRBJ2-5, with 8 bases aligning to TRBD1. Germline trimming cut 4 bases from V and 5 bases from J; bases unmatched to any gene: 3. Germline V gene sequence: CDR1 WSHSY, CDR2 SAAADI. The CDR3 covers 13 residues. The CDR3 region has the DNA TGCGCCAGCAGTGTGACAGGGGTCGAGACCCAGTACTTC. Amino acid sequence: CASSVTGVETQYF.

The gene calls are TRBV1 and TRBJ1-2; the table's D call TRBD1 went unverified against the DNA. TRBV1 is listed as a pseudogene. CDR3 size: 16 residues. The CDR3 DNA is TGCACCAGCAACCAACCGGGGGACAGGGGGCGAAGTGGCTACACCTTC. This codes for CTSNQPGDRGRSGYTF.

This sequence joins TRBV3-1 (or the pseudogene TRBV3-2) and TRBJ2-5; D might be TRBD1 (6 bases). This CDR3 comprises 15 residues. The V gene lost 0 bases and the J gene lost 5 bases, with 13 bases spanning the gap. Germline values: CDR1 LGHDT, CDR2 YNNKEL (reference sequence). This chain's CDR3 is CASSQDSEGDETQYF. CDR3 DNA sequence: TGTGCCAGCAGCCAAGATAGCGAGGGGGACGAGACCCAGTACTTC.

CDR3 DNA: TGTGCCAGCTCGGGGCGGGGGCACACTGAAGCTTTCTTT. As protein: CASSGRGHTEAFF. The chain couples TRBV27 to TRBJ1-1; D may be TRBD1 (6 bases). V was shortened by 8 bases and J by 3 bases, with 13 bases between the two germline ends. Germline CDR1 is MNHEY and CDR2 is SMNVEV (reference sequence). The CDR3 totals 13 residues.

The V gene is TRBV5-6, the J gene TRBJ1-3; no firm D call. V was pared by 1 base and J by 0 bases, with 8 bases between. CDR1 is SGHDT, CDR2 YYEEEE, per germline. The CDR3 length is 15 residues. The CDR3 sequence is CASSLRPSSGNTIYF. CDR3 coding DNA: TGTGCCAGCAGCTTGAGGCCTAGCTCTGGAAACACCATATATTTT.